Presented here are 20 T cell receptor beta chains from one specimen sequenced in a study of blood T cell repertoires in COVID-19. Assay used: immunoSEQ multiplex PCR; TCRdb lists only in-frame clones, some missing. The sample has about 290,000 clones, around four fifths seen once. Sequenced input: peripheral blood. All receptors derive from a woman in her 50s with active or convalescent COVID-19.

This clone has a single count. The chain couples TRBV11-2 to TRBJ2-2; 8 bases are shared with TRBD1. The CDR3 length is 18 residues. V shed 5 bases, J shed 2 bases, and the junction held 13 bases outside the gene matches. CDR1 and CDR2 from the germline V gene are SGHAT and FQNNGV. The DNA of the CDR3 is TGTGCCAGCAGCGAAAGGATTTGGACAGGGAAAAACACCGGGGAGCTGTTTTTT. It encodes CASSERIWTGKNTGELFF.

V gene TRBV29-1 combines with J gene TRBJ2-3, with TRBD2 as a possible D gene (5 bases). Trimming pared 7 bases from V and 0 bases from J, leaving 20 bases between. CDR3 length: 16 amino acids. Germline CDR1 is SQVTM and CDR2 is ANQGSEA. CDR3 sequence: CSGRSGILASTDTQYF. DNA for the CDR3: TGCAGCGGGAGGTCAGGTATTCTCGCTAGCACAGATACGCAGTATTTT.

The CDR3 is CASSPIGLALDHYEQYF. CDR3 in DNA: TGTGCCAGCAGTCCCATTGGACTAGCCCTGGACCACTACGAGCAGTACTTC. V usage is TRBV27 and J usage is TRBJ2-7; 8 bases agree with TRBD2. This CDR3 has 17 residues. Looked up from germline, CDR1 is MNHEY and CDR2 is SMNVEV (reference sequence). Losses at the gene ends were 5 bases for V and 3 bases for J; bases not matched to a gene: 15.

This chain links TRBV3-1 (or the pseudogene TRBV3-2) with TRBJ1-6; no definite D call. In germline, CDR1 is LGHDT, CDR2 YNNKEL (reference sequence). The V end lost 4 bases, the J end lost 2 bases, and 15 bases lay between the germline ends. The CDR3 is made up of 17 amino acids. The CDR3 DNA is TGTGCCAGCAGCCCCTACGAACAGTGGACCTATAATTCACCCCTCCACTTT. Translated: CASSPYEQWTYNSPLHF.

The V call is TRBV7-9, the J call TRBJ1-2; D perhaps matches TRBD1 (6 bases). Looked up from germline, CDR1 is SEHNR and CDR2 is FQNEAQ (reference sequence). The CDR3 spans 18 residues. The V end lost 6 bases, the J end lost 1 base, and 24 bases lay between the germline ends. DNA for the CDR3: TGTGCCAGCAGTCCTGCCCGGGACACCAAGACCCGTAACTATGGCTACACCTTC. It encodes CASSPARDTKTRNYGYTF.

This chain connects TRBV12-5 to TRBJ2-3, with D maybe TRBD2 (5 bases). Trimming left V 8 bases short and J 3 bases short, with 15 bases between. The CDR3 length is 14 residues. From germline, CDR1 is LGHNT and CDR2 FRNRAP. The CDR3 DNA reads TGTGCTAGTCGTGTGACGGGAAGTACAGATACGCAGTATTTT. It translates to CASRVTGSTDTQYF.

The CDR3 nucleotides read TGTGCCAGCAGCCCCCGCGGGGGAAGAAATTCACCCCTCCACTTT. It specifies CASSPRGGRNSPLHF. V usage is TRBV7-8 and J usage is TRBJ1-6; a possible D gene is TRBD1 (5 bases). Germline-derived CDR1 and CDR2 are SGHVS and FQNEAQ. CDR3 size: 15 residues. V dropped 5 bases and J dropped 7 bases, with 15 bases sitting between them.

This clone was detected once. The gene calls are TRBV6-2 or TRBV6-3 and TRBJ2-7, with D hard to call. This CDR3 region has 16 residues. Germline V CDR1 and CDR2: MNHEY, SVGEGT. V was pared by 6 bases and J by 1 base, with 19 bases between. CDR3 in DNA: TGTGCCAGCAGACCTCGAAGAGGAATTGGGTCCTACGAGCAGTACTTC. Residues: CASRPRRGIGSYEQYF.

The CDR3 DNA sequence: TGCGCCAGCAGCCAAGGACTAGCGGGAGGCCCCGAGCAGTACTTC. It specifies CASSQGLAGGPEQYF. This rearrangement joins TRBV4-1 to TRBJ2-7, with 13 positions matching TRBD2. The CDR3 loop spans 15 amino acids. V was pared by 1 base and J by 6 bases, with 3 bases of the junction left unmatched. The germline V gene encodes CDR1 MGHRA and CDR2 YSYEKL.

This clone appeared once. J is TRBJ2-7 and V is TRBV7-8; perhaps TRBD2 as D (5 bases). Germline V gives CDR1 SGHVS, CDR2 FQNEAQ. Trimming removed 1 base from V and 3 bases from J, with 10 bases in between. This CDR3 spans 14 amino acids. CDR3 sequence reads: CASSLGGPGYEQYF. For the CDR3, the DNA is TGTGCCAGCAGCTTAGGAGGGCCTGGCTACGAGCAGTACTTC.

This clone was seen a single time. V usage is TRBV24-1 and J usage is TRBJ2-5, with D possibly TRBD1 on 6 matching bases. The CDR3 covers 16 residues. Germline V gene data show CDR1 as KGHDR and CDR2 as SFDVKD. Trimming took off 5 bases at V and 1 base at J, with 16 bases between the two ends. The CDR3 coding sequence is TGTGCCACCAGTGTCAGCCGGGACACCCTCCAAGAGACCCAGTACTTC. Encoded protein: CATSVSRDTLQETQYF.

V is TRBV6-5 and J is TRBJ1-2; no firm D call. CDR1 is MNHEY and CDR2 is SVGAGI in the germline V gene. This CDR3 region has 14 residues. Deletions cut 4 bases from V and 4 bases from J, with 13 bases between. The chain's CDR3 is CASSSDFRFYGYTF. The CDR3 DNA sequence: TGTGCCAGCAGTTCAGATTTCCGCTTCTATGGCTACACCTTC.

This chain uses TRBV5-1 with TRBJ2-7; D might be TRBD1 (6 bases). Germline V CDR1 and CDR2: SGHRS, YFSETQ. Between the trimmed V and J ends, which lost 4 bases and 4 bases, there was a span of 15 bases. The CDR3 length is 14 residues. The CDR3 spells CASSPQGSGYEQYF. CDR3 bases: TGCGCCAGCAGCCCCCAGGGGTCTGGGTACGAGCAGTACTTC.

The chain uses TRBV11-2 and TRBJ2-7, with D maybe TRBD2 (5 bases). V was pared by 0 bases and J by 2 bases, with 11 bases between. CDR1 and CDR2 (germline): SGHAT, FQNNGV. The CDR3 has 15 residues. The CDR3 loop reads CASSLDPGSPYEQYF. As DNA, the CDR3 is TGTGCCAGCAGCTTAGATCCGGGGTCGCCCTACGAGCAGTACTTC.

CDR3 protein: CASNPTGGVGTEAFF. The DNA of the CDR3 is TGTGCCAGCAACCCGACAGGGGGAGTTGGTACTGAAGCTTTCTTT. This sequence joins TRBV27 and TRBJ1-1; 9 bases fit TRBD1. Germline V CDR1 and CDR2: MNHEY, SMNVEV (reference sequence). Germline trimming cut 7 bases from V and 5 bases from J; bases unmatched to any gene: 11. The CDR3 is made up of 15 amino acids.

V gene TRBV28 combines with J gene TRBJ2-5, with 11 bases identical to TRBD1. Trimming removed 6 bases from V and 1 base from J; junction bases left unmatched: 7. CDR1 and CDR2 (germline): MDHEN, SYDVKM. This CDR3 contains 16 residues. The CDR3 spells CASSTGQGAPQETQYF. CDR3 DNA sequence: TGTGCCAGCAGCACCGGACAGGGGGCCCCCCAAGAGACCCAGTACTTC.

The count of this clone is one. J is TRBJ2-5 and V is TRBV5-1; no definite D call. V dropped 5 bases and J dropped 7 bases, with 12 bases sitting between them. From germline, CDR1 is SGHRS and CDR2 YFSETQ. There are 12 residues in the CDR3. CDR3: CASSGQMRTQYF. In DNA form, the CDR3 reads TGCGCCAGCAGTGGGCAGATGAGGACCCAGTACTTC.

The V gene is TRBV5-5, the J gene TRBJ1-4; D is perhaps TRBD1 (5 bases). Germline-derived CDR1 and CDR2 are SGHKS and YYEKEE (reference sequence). The CDR3 totals 16 residues. V lost 4 bases, J lost 5 bases, and 18 bases lay in between. The CDR3 region has the DNA TGTGCCAGCAGCACCCGACCCAGGGTCGAGAATGAAAAACTGTTTTTT. As protein: CASSTRPRVENEKLFF.

In its sample, this clone was seen a few times. The gene calls are TRBV28 and TRBJ2-1, with TRBD2 matching over 8 bases. The CDR3 is made up of 15 amino acids. V trimming: 3 bases; J trimming: 4 bases; junction bases outside the gene matches: 5. Looked up from germline, CDR1 is MDHEN and CDR2 is SYDVKM. As DNA, the CDR3 is TGTGCCAGCAGTTTTACTAGCGGCTTTTACAATGAGCAGTTCTTC. Translation gives CASSFTSGFYNEQFF.

This chain links TRBV27 with TRBJ2-1; TRBD1 agrees at 8 bases. Germline CDR1 and CDR2: MNHEY and SMNVEV (reference sequence). With 3 bases clipped from V and 0 bases from J, the junction kept 4 bases outside the gene matches. This CDR3 region has 16 residues. CDR3 coding DNA: TGTGCCAGCAGTTTGCCCGGACAGGGCTCCTACAATGAGCAGTTCTTC. As protein: CASSLPGQGSYNEQFF.